This paragraph covers one T cell receptor beta chain sequence. What it binds is not known. Germline V gene sequence: CDR1 MDHEN, CDR2 SYDVKM. V trimming: 5 bases; J trimming: 1 base; junction bases outside the gene matches: 5. This CDR3 contains 15 residues. This sample is part of a study of OX40 agonist ivuxolimab in advanced cancers. Measured with immunoSEQ multiplex PCR; TCRdb has only the in-frame clones, and not every one. The sample lists more than 80,000 clones, roughly nine tenths seen once, with 1.5% to 2% in the top ten. Findings and caveats of the study: At doses 0.1 to 3.0 mg/kg, CD4+ and CD8+ clones expanded.

The V gene is TRBV28, the J gene TRBJ2-4, with 7 bases aligning to TRBD1. The sample in question was CD4+ or CD8+ T cells sorted from blood, obtained in a trial of the OX40 agonist ivuxolimab. The clonotype comes from an adult with an advanced solid tumor such as melanoma, head and neck, liver or kidney cancer. CDR3 nucleotide sequence: TGTGCCAGCAGTGGACAGGCTAATGCCAAAAACATTCAGTACTTC. Protein: CASSGQANAKNIQYF.